This entry lists 20 T cell receptor beta chains sequenced from one sample in a study of shared clonotypes between healthy human individuals. Libraries were prepared by immunoSEQ multiplex PCR; TCRdb keeps only in-frame clonotypes and omits some of them. The data show hundreds of thousands of clones, 90% to 95% seen once. Selected positively for CCR7 and CD45RO-negative, naive CD8 cells excluded terminally differentiated effector memory CD45RA+ cells. The sequenced sample consisted of naive CD8+ T cells sorted from blood. The receptors shown here come from a young woman in good health.

This chain uses TRBV2 with TRBJ2-7; unclear D gene. This CDR3 contains 16 residues. The germline V gene has CDR1 SNHLY and CDR2 FYNNEI. The ends were cut back, 3 bases at V and 2 bases at J, with 17 bases in the middle. CDR3 in DNA: TGTGCCAGCAGTGATAGCTTTGGCGGCCTCACCTACGAGCAGTACTTC. It is translated as CASSDSFGGLTYEQYF.

The rearrangement uses TRBV28 and TRBJ1-3; a possible D gene is TRBD1 (5 bases). Germline V lookup: CDR1 MDHEN, CDR2 SYDVKM. The CDR3 is 18 residues long. With 3 bases removed from V and 1 base from J, the gap between germline ends came to 19 bases. CDR3: CASSFMGPWAESGNTIYF. The CDR3 DNA sequence: TGTGCCAGCAGTTTTATGGGACCGTGGGCCGAGTCTGGAAACACCATATATTTT.

V and J are TRBV10-2 and TRBJ2-7; D gene uncertain. The V gene lost 4 bases and the J gene lost 1 base, with 11 bases spanning the gap. Germline V lookup: CDR1 WSHSY, CDR2 SAAADI. This CDR3 contains 14 residues. CDR3 DNA sequence: TGCGCCAGCAGTGTCCGCGCTCGTTCCTACGAGCAGTACTTC. This gives the protein CASSVRARSYEQYF.

The chain uses TRBV5-5 and TRBJ2-1, with D possibly TRBD1 on 6 matching bases. The CDR3 loop spans 16 amino acids. Germline V CDR1 and CDR2: SGHKS, YYEKEE (reference sequence). V shed 4 bases and J shed 1 base, with 15 bases lying between them. The DNA of the CDR3 is TGTGCCAGCAGCAGCGGCAACAGGGTTTCCTACAATGAGCAGTTCTTC. Encoded protein: CASSSGNRVSYNEQFF.

The chain links TRBV9 to TRBJ1-4, with D uncertain. The CDR3 length is 15 residues. The germline V gene encodes CDR1 SGDLS and CDR2 YYNGEE. Trimming stripped 0 bases from V and 7 bases from J, with 13 bases between. CDR3 sequence (DNA): TGTGCCAGCAGCGTAGCCATGGGTCGGGGTGAAAAACTGTTTTTT. Amino acid sequence: CASSVAMGRGEKLFF.

The V gene is TRBV28, the J gene TRBJ2-7; 8 bases agree with TRBD2. V was clipped by 4 bases and J by 3 bases; unmatched bases: 11. Germline V lookup: CDR1 MDHEN, CDR2 SYDVKM. CDR3 size: 16 residues. DNA of the CDR3: TGTGCCAGCAGTTCGTACGAGAGCGGGGGTAACTACGAGCAGTACTTC. It specifies CASSSYESGGNYEQYF.

This chain connects TRBV15 to TRBJ2-3; D is ambiguous. Germline lookup yields CDR1 LNHNV and CDR2 YYDKDF (reference sequence). This CDR3 is 16 amino acids long. The V gene lost 3 bases and the J gene lost 0 bases, with 13 bases spanning the gap. The CDR3 DNA reads TGTGCCACCAGCAGCCCTTCGGAAGATAGCACAGATACGCAGTATTTT. Translating gives CATSSPSEDSTDTQYF. Full variable domain (missing parts from reference TRBV15 and TRBJ2-3): DAMVIQNPRYQVTQFGKPVTLSCSQTLNHNVMYWYQQKSSQAPKLLFHYYDKDFNNEADTPDNFQSRRPNTSFCFLDIRSPGLGDTAMYLCATSSPSEDSTDTQYFGPGTRLTVL.

This clone has a single count. The chain uses TRBV5-6 and TRBJ2-7; TRBD1 is a possible D gene (6 bases). The CDR3 totals 12 residues. The V and J ends lost 4 bases and 6 bases respectively, with 11 bases between them. CDR1 SGHDT and CDR2 YYEEEE come from the germline V gene. DNA for the CDR3: TGTGCCAGCAGCGGGGGCAGGGGCGAGCAGTACTTC. This codes for CASSGGRGEQYF. The whole variable domain, filled in from reference TRBV5-6 and TRBJ2-7, reads DAGVTQSPTHLIKTRGQQVTLRCSPKSGHDTVSWYQQALGQGPQFIFQYYEEEERQRGNFPDRFSGHQFPNYSSELNVNALLLGDSALYLCASSGGRGEQYFGPGTRLTVT.

The V call is TRBV4-2, the J call TRBJ2-2; 9 nucleotides match TRBD1. CDR3 length: 16 amino acids. Germline V gene data show CDR1 as LGHNA and CDR2 as YNFKEQ. Trimming removed 2 bases from V and 5 bases from J; junction bases left unmatched: 6. The CDR3 nucleotides read TGTGCCAGCAGCCAACGCGGACAGGGGACAACCGGGGAGCTGTTTTTT. Translation: CASSQRGQGTTGELFF.

The gene calls are TRBV19 and TRBJ2-6; tentatively, D is TRBD2 (5 bases). The germline gives CDR1 LNHDA, CDR2 SQIVND (reference sequence). The V and J ends lost 2 bases and 4 bases respectively, with 9 bases between them. This CDR3 spans 15 amino acids. CDR3: CASSILEAGANVLTF. CDR3 nucleotide sequence: TGTGCCAGTAGTATACTGGAGGCGGGGGCCAACGTCCTGACTTTC.

This clone was observed once. The V gene is TRBV27, the J gene TRBJ2-3, with D possibly being TRBD2 (6 bases). The CDR3 is 15 residues long. V gave up 8 bases and J gave up 0 bases, with 15 bases separating them. Germline-derived CDR1 and CDR2 are MNHEY and SMNVEV (reference sequence). The CDR3 DNA reads as TGTGCCAGCGGAAGCGGGTCCTCTAGCACAGATACGCAGTATTTT. It codes for CASGSGSSSTDTQYF.

The chain is built from TRBV7-9 and TRBJ2-7; 9 bases agree with TRBD2. Losses at the gene ends were 5 bases for V and 6 bases for J; bases not matched to a gene: 5. There are 13 residues in the CDR3. The V gene's germline CDR1 is SEHNR and CDR2 FQNEAQ (reference sequence). The CDR3, as DNA: TGTGCCAGCAGCCTTGGACTAGCGAGCGAGCAGTACTTC. Translating it yields CASSLGLASEQYF.

V and J are TRBV4-2 and TRBJ2-2, with a tentative D call TRBD2 (5 bases). CDR1 and CDR2 from the germline V gene are LGHNA and YNFKEQ. V was shortened by 5 bases and J by 7 bases, with 20 bases between the two germline ends. The CDR3 has 16 amino acids. CDR3 region: CASSSEVGSLNGELFF. The CDR3 region has the DNA TGTGCCAGCAGCTCCGAAGTGGGGAGTCTAAACGGGGAGCTGTTTTTT.

CDR3 sequence (DNA): TGCGCCAGCAGCCAACGGGAGGACTCCTACAATGAGCAGTTCTTC. Protein product: CASSQREDSYNEQFF. J is TRBJ2-1 and V is TRBV4-1; 7 nucleotides match TRBD2. This CDR3 region has 15 residues. V was clipped by 2 bases and J by 0 bases; unmatched bases: 1. Germline V gene lookup returns CDR1 MGHRA and CDR2 YSYEKL.

This chain uses TRBV9 with TRBJ1-2; no reliable D call. The ends were cut back, 7 bases at V and 7 bases at J, with 2 bases in the middle. Germline values: CDR1 SGDLS, CDR2 YYNGEE. There are 8 residues in the CDR3. The CDR3 DNA follows: TGTGCCAGCTCTGGCTACACCTTC. This encodes CASSGYTF. The entire variable domain, with the rest obtained from reference TRBV9 and TRBJ1-2, is as follows: DSGVTQTPKHLITATGQRVTLRCSPRSGDLSVYWYQQSLDQGLQFLIQYYNGEERAKGNILERFSAQQFPDLHSELNLSSLELGDSALYFCASSGYTFGSGTRLTVV.

This clone showed up just once. This chain uses TRBV29-1 with TRBJ2-1; 9 bases are a match to TRBD2. The length of the CDR3 is 16 residues. The trim removed 1 base at V and 2 bases at J, leaving 6 bases unmatched. CDR1 and CDR2 (germline): SQVTM, ANQGSEA. This chain's CDR3 is CSVEGVAGGPYNEQFF. CDR3 in DNA: TGCAGCGTTGAAGGCGTTGCGGGAGGGCCCTACAATGAGCAGTTCTTC.

This sequence joins TRBV28 and TRBJ2-2, with D maybe TRBD1 (6 bases). V was pared by 5 bases and J by 0 bases, with 10 bases between. From germline, CDR1 is MDHEN and CDR2 SYDVKM. This CDR3 is built from 15 residues. The CDR3 DNA reads as TGTGCCAGCAGTGACAACAGGGCGAACACCGGGGAGCTGTTTTTT. Amino acids: CASSDNRANTGELFF. The variable domain in full, completed from reference TRBV28 and TRBJ2-2, reads DVKVTQSSRYLVKRTGEKVFLECVQDMDHENMFWYRQDPGLGLRLIYFSYDVKMKEKGDIPEGYSVSREKKERFSLILESASTNQTSMYLCASSDNRANTGELFFGEGSRLTVL.

This rearrangement joins TRBV28 to TRBJ2-5, with a weak D call TRBD1 (7 bases). Trimming removed 6 bases from V and 2 bases from J, with 16 bases in between. Looked up from germline, CDR1 is MDHEN and CDR2 is SYDVKM. The CDR3 has 15 residues. CDR3 DNA sequence: TGTGCCAGCAGCTTGCGGGACAGACTGCAAGAGACCCAGTACTTC. Its protein is CASSLRDRLQETQYF.

This chain connects TRBV27 to TRBJ2-1, with TRBD2 as a possible D gene (6 bases). The CDR3 spans 16 residues. Germline assignment: CDR1 MNHEY and CDR2 SMNVEV (reference sequence). Trimming took 1 base from V and 2 from J, leaving 12 bases between them. For the CDR3, the DNA is TGTGCCAGCAGTTTATTTTCCGGGAGTGCCTACAATGAGCAGTTCTTC. Protein: CASSLFSGSAYNEQFF.

The chain combines TRBV4-1 with TRBJ2-7; 12 bases fit TRBD2. Germline-derived CDR1 and CDR2 are MGHRA and YSYEKL. CDR3 size: 15 residues. With V trimmed by 4 bases and J by 4 bases, 5 bases remained unmatched. The CDR3 sequence is CASSPGLAGLYEQYF. CDR3 DNA sequence: TGCGCCAGCAGCCCCGGACTAGCGGGGTTGTACGAGCAGTACTTC.